Listed here are 14 T cell receptor beta chains from one sample, sequenced in a study of blood T cell repertoires in COVID-19. Method: immunoSEQ multiplex PCR; TCRdb's copy keeps in-frame clones and lacks some. The sample contains a few hundred thousand clones, around 90% of which appear only once. The sequencing input was peripheral blood. These receptors all come from a woman aged 25 to 39 with COVID-19, enrolled during active disease.

Concerning this clone: Other DNA sequences in the same sample also yield this CDR3. The DNA for the CDR3 is TGTGCCAGCAGCTTAGCCGGGACTTACGAGCAGTACGTC. This gives the protein CASSLAGTYEQYV. The chain employs TRBV11-2 and TRBJ2-7; D may be TRBD2 (6 bases). The CDR3 runs to 13 residues. Germline V gives CDR1 SGHAT, CDR2 FQNNGV. V was shortened by 1 base and J by 4 bases, with 8 bases between the two germline ends.

The rearrangement uses TRBV24-1 and TRBJ1-2, with a tentative D call TRBD1 (5 bases). This CDR3 has 16 residues. The germline V gene encodes CDR1 KGHDR and CDR2 SFDVKD. V lost 4 bases and J lost 7, with 21 bases in between. DNA for the CDR3: TGTGCCACCAGTGACGCCACCACCTTTAGGAGGGGTGGCTACACCTTC. Its protein is CATSDATTFRRGGYTF.

J is TRBJ1-5 and V is TRBV6-2 or TRBV6-3; no firm D call. This CDR3 has 17 amino acids. V lost 5 bases and J lost 3, with 20 bases in between. The germline V gene has CDR1 MNHEY and CDR2 SVGEGT. CDR3 DNA sequence: TGTGCCAGCAGTCGGCCCCCCACAGAACTTCTCAATCAGCCCCAGCATTTT. This encodes CASSRPPTELLNQPQHF.

The chain employs TRBV7-9 and TRBJ1-1; 12 nucleotides agree with TRBD1. V was clipped by 5 bases and J by 7 bases; unmatched bases: 8. There are 15 residues in the CDR3. Germline V gene sequence: CDR1 SEHNR, CDR2 FQNEAQ (reference sequence). The CDR3 bases are TGTGCCAGCAGCCGACCCGGGACAGGGGGCGATGAAGCTTTCTTT. Protein sequence: CASSRPGTGGDEAFF.

V is TRBV2 and J is TRBJ2-3, with 8 bases lining up with TRBD2. From germline, CDR1 is SNHLY and CDR2 FYNNEI. With 7 bases clipped from V and 0 bases from J, the junction kept 9 bases outside the gene matches. CDR3 length: 16 residues. The CDR3 loop reads CASTPYRGGSTDTQYF. The CDR3 region has the DNA TGTGCCAGCACCCCATACCGGGGGGGTAGCACAGATACGCAGTATTTT.

The V call is TRBV24-1, the J call TRBJ2-3, with 7 bases matching TRBD1. The junction had 7 bases not matched to a gene; V was cut back by 3 bases and J by 2 bases. Germline V CDR1 and CDR2: KGHDR, SFDVKD. The CDR3 sequence is 16 residues long. The CDR3 coding sequence is TGTGCCACCAGTGATACCGGGACAGCTAACACAGATACGCAGTATTTT. Its protein product is CATSDTGTANTDTQYF.

The chain carries TRBV4-3 and TRBJ2-1; 9 nucleotides match TRBD1. Germline lookup yields CDR1 LGHNA and CDR2 YSLEER. Germline trimming cut 4 bases from V and 0 bases from J; bases unmatched to any gene: 7. The CDR3 runs 17 residues. The CDR3 here is CASSPEGTGSSYNEQFF. CDR3 bases: TGCGCCAGCAGCCCCGAAGGGACAGGGAGCTCCTACAATGAGCAGTTCTTC.

In this sample, this clone turned up once. V is TRBV7-9 and J is TRBJ2-7, with 9 bases matching TRBD1. V trimming: 2 bases; J trimming: 8 bases; junction bases outside the gene matches: 13. From germline, CDR1 is SEHNR and CDR2 FQNEAQ (reference sequence). CDR3 length equals 16 residues. CDR3 loop: CASSLTRSPGTGKQYF. As DNA, the CDR3 is TGTGCCAGCAGCTTAACGAGGAGTCCCGGGACAGGGAAGCAGTACTTC.

The chain combines TRBV5-1 with TRBJ1-2, with a weak D call TRBD1 (5 bases). The CDR3 has 13 residues. The germline V gene has CDR1 SGHRS and CDR2 YFSETQ. The V end was cut by 7 bases, the J end by 6 bases, with 16 bases between. The CDR3 here is CASAHTGDDGYTF. CDR3 bases: TGCGCCAGCGCCCACACGGGGGATGATGGCTACACCTTC.

The chain is built from TRBV13 and TRBJ2-7; 11 bases map to TRBD2. Germline V gene sequence: CDR1 PRHDT, CDR2 FYEKMQ (reference sequence). V shed 3 bases, J shed 3 bases, and the junction held 4 bases outside the gene matches. The CDR3 covers 15 residues. The CDR3 protein is CASSFSGGAHYEQYF. CDR3 bases: TGTGCCAGCAGCTTTAGCGGGGGGGCCCACTACGAGCAGTACTTC.

The V call is TRBV2, the J call TRBJ2-7, with TRBD1 matching over 9 bases. Germline CDR1 and CDR2: SNHLY and FYNNEI. After removal of 4 bases from V and 1 base from J, the junction contained 8 bases not matched to a gene. CDR3 length: 16 amino acids. CDR3 DNA: TGTGCCAGCAGTGCCCTCGCGGGACAGGGATCCTACGAGCAGTACTTC. Protein: CASSALAGQGSYEQYF.

This chain links TRBV28 with TRBJ1-2; 9 bases line up with TRBD1. Germline lookup yields CDR1 MDHEN and CDR2 SYDVKM. J lost 0 bases, V lost 6 bases, and 2 bases had no gene match. This CDR3 is built from 14 residues. The CDR3 loop is CASRTGGPNYGYTF. CDR3 bases: TGTGCCAGCAGGACAGGGGGACCTAACTATGGCTACACCTTC.

The chain uses TRBV7-9 and TRBJ1-2; 7 bases are a match to TRBD1. After removal of 0 bases from V and 0 bases from J, the junction contained 13 bases not matched to a gene. The CDR3 length is 19 residues. CDR1 and CDR2 from the germline V gene are SEHNR and FQNEAQ (reference sequence). The CDR3 sequence: CASSLARDSTTKTNYGYTF. The CDR3 nucleotides are TGTGCCAGCAGCTTAGCCCGGGACAGCACAACGAAAACTAACTATGGCTACACCTTC.

V is TRBV5-4 and J is TRBJ2-7; the match to TRBD1 covers 10 bases. Germline trimming cut 7 bases from V and 3 bases from J; bases unmatched to any gene: 7. The CDR3 length is 14 residues. Germline CDR1 is SGHNT and CDR2 is YYREEE (reference sequence). The CDR3 bases are TGTGCCAGCTCTCCCGGGACAGGGGTCTACGAGCAGTACGTC. Encoded protein: CASSPGTGVYEQYV.